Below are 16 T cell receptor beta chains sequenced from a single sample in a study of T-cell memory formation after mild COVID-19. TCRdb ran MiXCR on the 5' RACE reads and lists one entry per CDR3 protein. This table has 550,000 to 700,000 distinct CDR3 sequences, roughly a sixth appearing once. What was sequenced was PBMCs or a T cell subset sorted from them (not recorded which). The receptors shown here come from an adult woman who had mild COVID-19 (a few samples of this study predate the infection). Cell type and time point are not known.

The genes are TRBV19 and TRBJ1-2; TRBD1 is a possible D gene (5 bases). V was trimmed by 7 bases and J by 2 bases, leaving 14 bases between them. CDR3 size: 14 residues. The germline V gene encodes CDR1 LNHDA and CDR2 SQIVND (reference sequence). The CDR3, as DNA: TGTGCCAGTAAACCCGGGGGGGGGAACTATGGCTACACCTTC. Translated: CASKPGGGNYGYTF.

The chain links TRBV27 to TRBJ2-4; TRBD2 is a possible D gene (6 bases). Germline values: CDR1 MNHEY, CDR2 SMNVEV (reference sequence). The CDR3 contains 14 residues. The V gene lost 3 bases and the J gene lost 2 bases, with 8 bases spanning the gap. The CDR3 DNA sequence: TGTGCCAGCAGTTTGGGGGGAACCAAAAACATTCAGTACTTC. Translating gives CASSLGGTKNIQYF.

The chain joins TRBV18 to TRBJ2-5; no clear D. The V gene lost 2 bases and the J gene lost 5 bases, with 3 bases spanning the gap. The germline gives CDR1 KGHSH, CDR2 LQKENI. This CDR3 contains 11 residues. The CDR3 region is CASSPDETQYF. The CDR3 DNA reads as TGTGCCAGCTCACCAGACGAGACCCAGTACTTC.

Here the CDR3 reads CASSLQLTGELFF. The CDR3, as DNA: TGTGCCAGCAGCTTACAGTTGACCGGGGAGCTGTTTTTT. The chain has TRBV7-3 and TRBJ2-2; D is uncertain. The CDR3 spans 13 residues. The V end lost 2 bases, the J end lost 5 bases, and 6 bases lay between the germline ends. Germline V lookup: CDR1 SGHTA, CDR2 FQGTGA.

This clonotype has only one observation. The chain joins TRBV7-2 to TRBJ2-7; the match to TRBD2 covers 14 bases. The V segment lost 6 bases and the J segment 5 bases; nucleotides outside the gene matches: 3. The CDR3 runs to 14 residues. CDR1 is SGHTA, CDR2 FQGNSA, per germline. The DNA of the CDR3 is TGTGCCAGCAGTACGGGACTAGCGGGAGACGAGCAGTACTTC. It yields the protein CASSTGLAGDEQYF.

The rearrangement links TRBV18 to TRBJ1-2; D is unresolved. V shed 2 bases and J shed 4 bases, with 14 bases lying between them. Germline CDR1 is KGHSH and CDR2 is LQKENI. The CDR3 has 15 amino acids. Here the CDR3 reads CASSPSGGKSYGYTF. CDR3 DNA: TGTGCCAGCTCACCAAGTGGTGGGAAGTCCTATGGCTACACCTTC.

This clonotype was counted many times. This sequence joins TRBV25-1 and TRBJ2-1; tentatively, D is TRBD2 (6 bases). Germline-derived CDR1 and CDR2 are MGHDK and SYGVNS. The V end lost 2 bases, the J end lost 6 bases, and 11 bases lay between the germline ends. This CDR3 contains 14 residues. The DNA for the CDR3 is TGTGCCAGCAGTGAACCGGGACTTAGCAATGAGCAGTTCTTC. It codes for CASSEPGLSNEQFF.

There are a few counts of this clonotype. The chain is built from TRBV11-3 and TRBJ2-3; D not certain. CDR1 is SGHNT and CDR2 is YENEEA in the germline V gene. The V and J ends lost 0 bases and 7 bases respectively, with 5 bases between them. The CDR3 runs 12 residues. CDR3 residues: CASSLDVNTQYF. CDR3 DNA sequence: TGTGCCAGCAGCTTAGACGTGAATACGCAGTATTTT. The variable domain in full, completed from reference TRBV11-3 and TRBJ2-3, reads EAGVVQSPRYKIIEKKQPVAFWCNPISGHNTLYWYLQNLGQGPELLIRYENEEAVDDSQLPKDRFSAERLKGVDSTLKIQPAELGDSAVYLCASSLDVNTQYFGPGTRLTVL.

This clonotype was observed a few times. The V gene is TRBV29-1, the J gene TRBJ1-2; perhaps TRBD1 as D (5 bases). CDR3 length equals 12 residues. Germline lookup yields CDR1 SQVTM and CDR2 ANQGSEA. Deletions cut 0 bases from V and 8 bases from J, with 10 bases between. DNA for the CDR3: TGCAGCGTTGAAGAGGGGGGAGGAGGCTACACCTTC. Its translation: CSVEEGGGGYTF.

The CDR3 coding sequence is TGTGCCAGCTCACCAGGAGCGCCCATGCGGTTGGAGCAGTTCTTC. Protein sequence: CASSPGAPMRLEQFF. The V and J genes are TRBV18 and TRBJ2-1; D gene ambiguous. Trimming pared 2 bases from V and 10 bases from J, leaving 18 bases between. The CDR3 is 15 amino acids. Germline V gene lookup returns CDR1 KGHSH and CDR2 LQKENI. The whole variable domain, filled in from reference TRBV18 and TRBJ2-1, reads NAGVMQNPRHLVRRRGQEARLRCSPMKGHSHVYWYRQLPEEGLKFMVYLQKENIIDESGMPKERFSAEFPKEGPSILRIQQVVRGDSAAYFCASSPGAPMRLEQFFGPGTRLTVL.

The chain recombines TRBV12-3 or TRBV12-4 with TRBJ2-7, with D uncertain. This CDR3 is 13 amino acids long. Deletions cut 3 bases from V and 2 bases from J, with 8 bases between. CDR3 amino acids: CASSFNGAYEQYF. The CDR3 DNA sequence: TGTGCCAGCAGTTTTAACGGAGCCTACGAGCAGTACTTC.

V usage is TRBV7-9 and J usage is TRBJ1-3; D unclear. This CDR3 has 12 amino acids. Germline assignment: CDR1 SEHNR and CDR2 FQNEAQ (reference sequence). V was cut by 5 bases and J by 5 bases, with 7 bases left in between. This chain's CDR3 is CASSPPRNTIYF. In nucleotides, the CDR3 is TGTGCCAGCAGCCCCCCCCGAAACACCATATATTTT. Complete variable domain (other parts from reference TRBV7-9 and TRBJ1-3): DTGVSQNPRHKITKRGQNVTFRCDPISEHNRLYWYRQTLGQGPEFLTYFQNEAQLEKSRLLSDRFSAERPKGSFSTLEIQRTEQGDSAMYLCASSPPRNTIYFGEGSWLTVV.

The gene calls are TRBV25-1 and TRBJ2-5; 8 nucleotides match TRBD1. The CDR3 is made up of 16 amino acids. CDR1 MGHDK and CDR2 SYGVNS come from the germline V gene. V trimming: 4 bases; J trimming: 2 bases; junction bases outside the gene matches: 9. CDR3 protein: CASSGTIQGVQETQYF. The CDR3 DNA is TGTGCCAGCAGTGGTACTATACAGGGGGTTCAAGAGACCCAGTACTTC.

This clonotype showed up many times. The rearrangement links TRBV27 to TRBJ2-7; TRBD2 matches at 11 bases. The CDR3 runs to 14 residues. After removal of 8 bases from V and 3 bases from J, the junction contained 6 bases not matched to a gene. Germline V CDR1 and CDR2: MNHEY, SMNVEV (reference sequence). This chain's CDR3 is CASHTGTSGYEQYF. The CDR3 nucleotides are TGTGCCAGCCATACCGGGACTAGCGGCTACGAGCAGTACTTC.

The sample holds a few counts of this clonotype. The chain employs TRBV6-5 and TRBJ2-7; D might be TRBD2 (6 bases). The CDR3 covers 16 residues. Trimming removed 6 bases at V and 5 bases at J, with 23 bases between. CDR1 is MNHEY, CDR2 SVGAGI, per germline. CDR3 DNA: TGTGCCAGCAGCATCCGGGCGGGCGGGGTCATCGACGAGCAGTACTTC. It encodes CASSIRAGGVIDEQYF.

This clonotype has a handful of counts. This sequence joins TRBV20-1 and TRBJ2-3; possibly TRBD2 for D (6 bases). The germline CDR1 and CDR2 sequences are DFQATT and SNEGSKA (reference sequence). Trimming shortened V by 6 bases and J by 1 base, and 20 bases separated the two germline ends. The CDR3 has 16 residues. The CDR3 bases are TGCAGTGCCCCGGGAGCTATAGGTTCTGGCACAGATACGCAGTATTTT. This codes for CSAPGAIGSGTDTQYF.